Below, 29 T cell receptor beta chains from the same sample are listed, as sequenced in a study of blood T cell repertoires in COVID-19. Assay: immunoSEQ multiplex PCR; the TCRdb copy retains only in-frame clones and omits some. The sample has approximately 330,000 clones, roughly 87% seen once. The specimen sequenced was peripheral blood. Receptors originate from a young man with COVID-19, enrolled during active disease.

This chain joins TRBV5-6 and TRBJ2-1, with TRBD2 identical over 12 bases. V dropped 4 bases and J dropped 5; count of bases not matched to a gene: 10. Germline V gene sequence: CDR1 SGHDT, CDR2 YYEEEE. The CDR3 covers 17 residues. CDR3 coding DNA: TGTGCCAGCAGCGGGAGTGTTCTAGCGGGGGGGAACAATGAGCAGTTCTTC. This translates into CASSGSVLAGGNNEQFF.

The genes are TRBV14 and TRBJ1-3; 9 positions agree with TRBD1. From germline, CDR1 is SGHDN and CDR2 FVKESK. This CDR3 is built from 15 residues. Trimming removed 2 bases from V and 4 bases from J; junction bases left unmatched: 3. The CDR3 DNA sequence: TGTGCCAGCAGCCAACGACAGGGGGGCGGAAACACCATATATTTT. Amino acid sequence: CASSQRQGGGNTIYF.

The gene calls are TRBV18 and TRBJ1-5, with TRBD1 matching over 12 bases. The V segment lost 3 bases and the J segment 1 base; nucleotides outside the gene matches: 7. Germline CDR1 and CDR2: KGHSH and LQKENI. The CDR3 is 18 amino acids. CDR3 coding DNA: TGTGCCAGCTCACCCGGGACAGGGGGCGTTGGAAGCAATCAGCCCCAGCATTTT. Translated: CASSPGTGGVGSNQPQHF.

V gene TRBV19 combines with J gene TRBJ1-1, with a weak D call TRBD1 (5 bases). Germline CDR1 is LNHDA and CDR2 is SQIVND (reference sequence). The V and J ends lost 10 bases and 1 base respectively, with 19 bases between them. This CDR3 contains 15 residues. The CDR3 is CATEKGWGENTEAFF. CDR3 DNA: TGTGCCACCGAAAAGGGTTGGGGCGAGAACACTGAAGCTTTCTTT.

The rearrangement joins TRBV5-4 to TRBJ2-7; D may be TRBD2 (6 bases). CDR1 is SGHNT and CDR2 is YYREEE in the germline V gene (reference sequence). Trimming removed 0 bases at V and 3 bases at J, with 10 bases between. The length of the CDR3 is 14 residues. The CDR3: CASSLEGGSYEQYF. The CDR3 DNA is TGTGCCAGCAGCTTGGAGGGAGGAAGCTACGAGCAGTACTTC.

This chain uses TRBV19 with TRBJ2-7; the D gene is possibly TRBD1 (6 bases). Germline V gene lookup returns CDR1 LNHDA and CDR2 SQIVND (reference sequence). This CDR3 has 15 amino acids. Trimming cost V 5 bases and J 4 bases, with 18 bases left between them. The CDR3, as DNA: TGTGCCAGTAGTCCCAAGGACAGCCCAGGGTACGAGCAGTACTTC. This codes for CASSPKDSPGYEQYF. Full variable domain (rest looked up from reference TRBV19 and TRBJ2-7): DGGITQSPKYLFRKEGQNVTLSCEQNLNHDAMYWYRQDPGQGLRLIYYSQIVNDFQKGDIAEGYSVSREKKESFPLTVTSAQKNPTAFYLCASSPKDSPGYEQYFGPGTRLTVT.

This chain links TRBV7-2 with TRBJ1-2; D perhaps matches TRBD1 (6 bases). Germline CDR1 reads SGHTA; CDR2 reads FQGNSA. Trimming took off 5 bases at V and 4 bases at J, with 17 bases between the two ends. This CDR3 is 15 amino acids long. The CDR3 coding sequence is TGTGCCAGCAGCGTACATTTCAGGGGTCTCTATGGCTACACCTTC. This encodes CASSVHFRGLYGYTF. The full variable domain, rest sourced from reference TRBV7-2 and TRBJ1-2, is GAGVSQSPSNKVTEKGKDVELRCDPISGHTALYWYRQSLGQGLEFLIYFQGNSAPDKSGLPSDRFSAERTGGSVSTLTIQRTQQEDSAVYLCASSVHFRGLYGYTFGSGTRLTVV.

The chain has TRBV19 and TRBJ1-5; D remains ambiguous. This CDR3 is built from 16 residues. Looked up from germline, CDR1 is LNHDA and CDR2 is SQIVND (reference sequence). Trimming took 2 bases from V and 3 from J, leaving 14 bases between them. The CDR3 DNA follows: TGTGCCAGTAGTATACCTTTGGGAGGAATCAATCAGCCCCAGCATTTT. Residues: CASSIPLGGINQPQHF.

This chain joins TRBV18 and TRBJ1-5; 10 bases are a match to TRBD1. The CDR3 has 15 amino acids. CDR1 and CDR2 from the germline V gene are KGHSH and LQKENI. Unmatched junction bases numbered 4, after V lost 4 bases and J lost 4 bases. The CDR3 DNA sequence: TGTGCCAGCTCACGACAGGGGGCTACTAATCAGCCCCAGCATTTT. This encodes CASSRQGATNQPQHF.

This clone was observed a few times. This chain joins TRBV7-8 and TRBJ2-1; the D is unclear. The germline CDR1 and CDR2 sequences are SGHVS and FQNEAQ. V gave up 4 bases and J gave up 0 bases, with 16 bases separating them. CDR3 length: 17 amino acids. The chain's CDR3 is CASSSEADRSSYNEQFF. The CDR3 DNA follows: TGTGCCAGCAGCTCCGAGGCGGATCGCAGCTCCTACAATGAGCAGTTCTTC.

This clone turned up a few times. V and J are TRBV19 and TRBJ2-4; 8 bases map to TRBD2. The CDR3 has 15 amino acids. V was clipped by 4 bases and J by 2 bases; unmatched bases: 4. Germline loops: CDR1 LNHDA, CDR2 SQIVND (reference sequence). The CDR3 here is CASSSAGGTKNIQYF. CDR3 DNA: TGTGCCAGTAGTAGCGCGGGGGGAACCAAAAACATTCAGTACTTC.

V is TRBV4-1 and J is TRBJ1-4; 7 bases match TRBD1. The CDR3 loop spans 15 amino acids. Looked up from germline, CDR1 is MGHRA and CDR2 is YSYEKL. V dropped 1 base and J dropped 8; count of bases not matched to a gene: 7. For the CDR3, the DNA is TGCGCCAGCAGCCAAGGTGACAGGGTGCGGGAAAAACTGTTTTTT. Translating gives CASSQGDRVREKLFF.

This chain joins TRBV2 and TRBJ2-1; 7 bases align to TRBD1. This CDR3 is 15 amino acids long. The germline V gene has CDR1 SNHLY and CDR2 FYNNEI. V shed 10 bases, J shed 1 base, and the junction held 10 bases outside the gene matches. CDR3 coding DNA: TGTGCCACCCAGACAGGGTACGAGTCCTACAATGAGCAGTTCTTC. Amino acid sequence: CATQTGYESYNEQFF.

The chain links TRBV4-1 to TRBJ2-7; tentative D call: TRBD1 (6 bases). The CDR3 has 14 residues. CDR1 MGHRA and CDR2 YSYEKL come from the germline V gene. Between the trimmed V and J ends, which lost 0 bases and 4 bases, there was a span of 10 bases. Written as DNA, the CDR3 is TGCGCCAGCAGCCAAGATCCAGGGGCTTACGAGCAGTACTTC. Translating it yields CASSQDPGAYEQYF.

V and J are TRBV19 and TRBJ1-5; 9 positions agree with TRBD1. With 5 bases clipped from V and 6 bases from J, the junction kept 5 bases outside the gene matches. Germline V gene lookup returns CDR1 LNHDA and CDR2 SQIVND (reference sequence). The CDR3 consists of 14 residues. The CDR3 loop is CASSPGTGSQPQHF. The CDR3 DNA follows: TGTGCCAGTAGTCCCGGGACAGGGAGTCAGCCCCAGCATTTT. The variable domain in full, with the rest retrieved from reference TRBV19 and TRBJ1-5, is DGGITQSPKYLFRKEGQNVTLSCEQNLNHDAMYWYRQDPGQGLRLIYYSQIVNDFQKGDIAEGYSVSREKKESFPLTVTSAQKNPTAFYLCASSPGTGSQPQHFGDGTRLSIL.

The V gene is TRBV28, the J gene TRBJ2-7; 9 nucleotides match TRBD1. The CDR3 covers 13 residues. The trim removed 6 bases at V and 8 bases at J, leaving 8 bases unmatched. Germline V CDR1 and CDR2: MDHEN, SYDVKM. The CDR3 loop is CASRGQGRLKQYF. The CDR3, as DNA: TGTGCCAGCAGAGGACAGGGGCGATTGAAGCAGTACTTC.

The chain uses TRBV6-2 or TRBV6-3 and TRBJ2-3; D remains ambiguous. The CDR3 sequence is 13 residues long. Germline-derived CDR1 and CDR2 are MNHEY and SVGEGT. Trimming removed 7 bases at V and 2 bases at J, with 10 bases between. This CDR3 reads CASNPSITDTQYF. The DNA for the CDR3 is TGTGCCAGCAACCCAAGCATCACAGATACGCAGTATTTT.

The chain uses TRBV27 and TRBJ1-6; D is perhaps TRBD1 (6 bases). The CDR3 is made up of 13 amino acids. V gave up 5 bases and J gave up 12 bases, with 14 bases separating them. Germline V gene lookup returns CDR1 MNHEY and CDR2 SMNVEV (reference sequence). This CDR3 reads CASSILTGQPLHF. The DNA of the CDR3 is TGTGCCAGCAGTATCTTAACAGGGCAACCCCTCCACTTT.

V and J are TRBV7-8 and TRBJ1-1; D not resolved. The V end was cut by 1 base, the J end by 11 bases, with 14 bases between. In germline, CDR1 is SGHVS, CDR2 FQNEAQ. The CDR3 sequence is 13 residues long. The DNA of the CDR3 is TGTGCCAGCAGCTTAGTGGAGGGTTTAGAGGCTTTCTTT. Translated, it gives CASSLVEGLEAFF.

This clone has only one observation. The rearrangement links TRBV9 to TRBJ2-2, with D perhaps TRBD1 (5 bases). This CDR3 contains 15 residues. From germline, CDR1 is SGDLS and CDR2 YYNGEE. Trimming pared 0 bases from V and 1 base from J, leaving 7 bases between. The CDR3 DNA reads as TGTGCCAGCAGCGTAGAGGGGCAGAACACCGGGGAGCTGTTTTTT. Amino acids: CASSVEGQNTGELFF.

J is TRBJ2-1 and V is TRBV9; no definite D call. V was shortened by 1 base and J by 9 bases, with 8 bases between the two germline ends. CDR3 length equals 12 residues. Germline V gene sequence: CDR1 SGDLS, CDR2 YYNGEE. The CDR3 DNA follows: TGTGCCAGCAGCGTACTCCGCGGTGAGCAGTTCTTC. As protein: CASSVLRGEQFF.

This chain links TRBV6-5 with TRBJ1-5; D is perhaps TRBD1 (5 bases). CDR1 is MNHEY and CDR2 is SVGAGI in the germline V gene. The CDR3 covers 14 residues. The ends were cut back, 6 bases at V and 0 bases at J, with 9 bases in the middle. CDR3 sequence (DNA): TGTGCCAGCAGGCCCAGGGTTAGCAATCAGCCCCAGCATTTT. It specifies CASRPRVSNQPQHF.

CDR3 protein: CASSFWTGGAGQPQHF. CDR3 DNA sequence: TGTGCCAGCAGTTTTTGGACAGGGGGCGCGGGTCAGCCCCAGCATTTT. The gene calls are TRBV28 and TRBJ1-5, with TRBD1 matching 11 bases. J gave up 6 bases and V 3 bases, and 7 bases lay outside the gene matches. This CDR3 has 16 amino acids. Germline lookup yields CDR1 MDHEN and CDR2 SYDVKM.

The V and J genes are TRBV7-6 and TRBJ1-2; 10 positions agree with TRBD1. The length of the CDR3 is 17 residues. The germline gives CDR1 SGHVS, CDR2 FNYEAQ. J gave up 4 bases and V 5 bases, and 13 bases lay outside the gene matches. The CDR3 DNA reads TGTGCCAGCAGCCTCGGGACAGGGGTCCGCTCGGGCTATGGCTACACCTTC. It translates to CASSLGTGVRSGYGYTF.

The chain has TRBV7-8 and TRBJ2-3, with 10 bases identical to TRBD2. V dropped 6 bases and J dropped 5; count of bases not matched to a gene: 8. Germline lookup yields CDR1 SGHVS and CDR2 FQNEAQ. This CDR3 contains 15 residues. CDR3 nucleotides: TGTGCCAGCAGTCCCTATAGCGGGAGGAGAGATACGCAGTATTTT. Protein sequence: CASSPYSGRRDTQYF.

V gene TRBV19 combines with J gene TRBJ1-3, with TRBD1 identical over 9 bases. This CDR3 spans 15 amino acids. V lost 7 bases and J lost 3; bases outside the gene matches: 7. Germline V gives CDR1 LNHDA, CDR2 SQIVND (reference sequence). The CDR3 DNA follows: TGTGCCAGTACCACAGGGGGCTTTGGTGGAAACACCATATATTTT. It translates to CASTTGGFGGNTIYF.

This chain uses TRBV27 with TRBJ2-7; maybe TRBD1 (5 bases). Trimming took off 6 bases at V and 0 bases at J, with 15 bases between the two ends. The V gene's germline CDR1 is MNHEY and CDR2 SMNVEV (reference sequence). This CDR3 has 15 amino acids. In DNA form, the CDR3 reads TGTGCCAGCAGAACGTCAGGGCACCCCTCCTACGAGCAGTACTTC. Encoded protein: CASRTSGHPSYEQYF.

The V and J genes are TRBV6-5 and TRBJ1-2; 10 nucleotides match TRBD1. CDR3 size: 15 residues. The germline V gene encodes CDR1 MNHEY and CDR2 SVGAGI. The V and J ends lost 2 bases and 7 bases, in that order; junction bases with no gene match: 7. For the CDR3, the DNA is TGTGCCAGCAGTTACCCGGGACAGGGGTCGACTGGCTACACCTTC. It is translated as CASSYPGQGSTGYTF.

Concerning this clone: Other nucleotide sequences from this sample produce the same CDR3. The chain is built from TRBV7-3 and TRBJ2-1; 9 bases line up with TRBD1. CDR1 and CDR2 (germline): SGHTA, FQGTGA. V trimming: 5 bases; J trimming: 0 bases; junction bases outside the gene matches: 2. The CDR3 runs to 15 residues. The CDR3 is CASSPTGGSYNEQFF. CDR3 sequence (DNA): TGTGCCAGCAGCCCGACAGGGGGCTCCTACAATGAGCAGTTCTTC.